This TCR beta chain originates from a study of cytomegalovirus exposure and HLA in healthy donors. Looking at the study overall: The approximately 120 validation repertoires, a later analysis reported, used the same platform as the 666 first-cohort repertoires.

V was pared by 3 bases and J by 4 bases, with 8 bases of the junction left unmatched. This CDR3 is built from 16 residues. Germline lookup yields CDR1 KGHSH and CDR2 LQKENI. Of note for this clone: Its antigen is as yet unknown.

These donors were members of the roughly 130-subject validation cohort, a group separate from the roughly 670-subject first cohort. Libraries were prepared by immunoSEQ multiplex PCR; TCRdb keeps only in-frame clonotypes and omits some of them. The sample lists about 140,000 clones, approximately 87% occurring once. Study-wide results and caveats: It was confirmed in vitro that three of the CMV-associated chains were specific for CMV antigens.

The rearrangement joins TRBV18 to TRBJ2-3, with 9 bases that match TRBD2. Material: PBMCs. The TCR was taken from a man between 18 and 35 years old in good health and CMV-seronegative. The CDR3 DNA sequence: TGTGCCAGCTCACCTGAGGCGGCGGGAGGGGCAGATACGCAGTATTTT. It specifies CASSPEAAGGADTQYF.